This T cell receptor (beta chain) was found in a study of T-cell memory formation after mild COVID-19. This clonotype was found a few times. TCRdb passed the 5' RACE reads through MiXCR, listing each CDR3 protein once. Altogether around 90,000 distinct CDR3 sequences are present, about 12% being singletons, with the ten largest covering about 26%. Trimming removed 4 bases from V and 5 bases from J; junction bases left unmatched: 4. This CDR3 spans 14 amino acids. In germline, CDR1 is SEHNR, CDR2 FQNEAQ (reference sequence). The source is an adult woman who had mild COVID-19 (a few samples of this study predate the infection). Cell type and time point are not known. The sample consisted of PBMCs or a T cell subset sorted from them (not recorded which). This chain uses TRBV7-9 with TRBJ2-3; 9 bases fit TRBD2. The DNA of the CDR3 is TGTGCCAGCAGCTGGGGGACTAGCCGAGATACGCAGTATTTT. This encodes CASSWGTSRDTQYF.